This note documents a single T cell receptor beta chain sequence. Its specificity is unknown. Since a much larger clone is just one base distant, this may be a read error. This specimen comes from a study of tumor and adjacent non-tumor tissue in lung cancer. General study findings and limits: Shorter survival was associated with higher TCR diversity in tumors.

No cell sorting was done before RNA was extracted from the tissue. More than 3 cm separated this lung sample from the edge of the tumor. A modified ARM-PCR protocol with three rounds of nested PCR amplified TCRbeta. TCRdb re-called the multiplex PCR reads through MiXCR, storing one row per CDR3 protein. The sample holds about 75,000 distinct CDR3 sequences, 55% to 70% seen once. This CDR3 region has 13 residues. Germline V gene lookup returns CDR1 MNHEY and CDR2 SVGEGT. The ends were cut back, 1 base at V and 16 bases at J, with 17 bases in the middle. Specimen: distant non-tumor lung tissue. J is TRBJ1-5 and V is TRBV6-2 or TRBV6-3; tentative D call: TRBD1 (5 bases). This sequence was found in a woman between 45 and 60 years old with non-small cell lung cancer. The CDR3 loop reads CASSYLKGPSQHF. The CDR3 bases are TGTGCCAGCAGTTACTTGAAGGGACCCTCGCAACATTTT.